The present T cell receptor (beta chain) was sequenced within a study of post-analysis software for immune sequencing data. About the research overall: Included among the disease courses, which were recorded for the cohort, were relapsing-remitting, secondary progressive and progressive-relapsing multiple sclerosis. Study observations and caveats: Among a few TRBV segments more frequent in patients than controls were TRBV5-6, TRBV5-1 and TRBV20-1. The study found significantly lower normalized Chao1 diversity in multiple sclerosis patients than in controls.

In regard to this clonotype: Its antigen is still unknown.

Unique-molecular-identifier-tagged TCR beta cDNA libraries were used. TCRdb analysed the PCR reads with MiXCR anew, one entry per CDR3 protein. The data show approximately 660,000 distinct CDR3 sequences, approximately 60% seen once. Germline V gives CDR1 DFQATT, CDR2 SNEGSKA (reference sequence). J was trimmed by 1 base and V by 6 bases; bases with no gene match: 14. CDR3 length: 18 residues. The V and J genes are TRBV20-1 and TRBJ2-3, with 12 bases aligning to TRBD2. This TCR came from a girl aged 2-15 years with multiple sclerosis. The material sequenced was blood. CDR3 sequence: CSAYGGRLAGVGTDTQYF. Written as DNA, the CDR3 is TGCAGTGCCTATGGGGGGAGACTAGCGGGAGTCGGCACAGATACGCAGTATTTT.